Shown below are 18 T cell receptor beta chains from a single sample sequenced in a study of CD8+ T cells in alopecia areata. It was with CD4, CD8alpha, NKG2D, NKG2ACE and other markers that pooled cutaneous lymph node cells were sorted. RNA, once extracted, was reverse transcribed into cDNA for use as the sequencing template. The repertoire was sequenced with immunoSEQ multiplex PCR; TCRdb's copy has only in-frame clones and lacks some. In total the sample includes about 300,000 clones, none of them seen once. Sequencing was performed on CD4+ T cells sorted from a lymph node. The receptors were sampled from a C3H/HeJ mouse with alopecia areata. The MHC haplotype of this mouse line is H2-k.

Relative to its sample, this clone is medium-sized. Here the gene names and germline are mouse. Read data end 4 residues before the CDR3 end; the end is taken from the germline J gene. The chain joins TRBV17 to TRBJ2-3, with D possibly TRBD1 on 6 matching bases. Germline CDR1 is MNHDT and CDR2 is YYDKIL. Trimming left V 3 bases short and J 3 bases short, with 7 bases between. The CDR3 runs to 13 residues. The CDR3 protein is CASSSGTAETLYF. The sequenced part of the CDR3 DNA is TGTGCTAGCAGTAGCGGGACAGCAGAA.

This clone was seen only a few times. Mouse names are used for the genes. Sequencing ends 4 residues short of the CDR3 end; the germline J gene provides the rest. The chain has TRBV3 and TRBJ2-5; 8 nucleotides match TRBD2. With V trimmed by 0 bases and J by 2 bases, 1 base remained unmatched. Germline loops: CDR1 SNHLY, CDR2 FYNGKV (reference sequence). The CDR3 loop spans 15 amino acids. CDR3 DNA (partial): TGTGCCAGCAGCTTAGCACTGGGGGTCCAAGAC. This sequence encodes CASSLALGVQD. The full CDR3 sequence reads CASSLALGVQDTQYF.

This clone was found a few times. The genes and germline here are from mouse. The CDR3 sequence is CASSLAGSNQDTQYF. Incomplete CDR3 DNA: TGTGCAAGCAGCTTAGCTGGGTCTAACCAAGAC. This chain joins TRBV16 and TRBJ2-5, with D possibly TRBD2 on 5 matching bases. The read halts 4 residues ahead of the CDR3 end, with the missing end drawn from the germline J gene. Germline assignment: CDR1 SGHSA and CDR2 FRNQAP. This CDR3 has 15 residues. Trimming stripped 1 base from V and 0 bases from J, with 8 bases between. The full variable domain, with the rest looked up from reference TRBV16 and TRBJ2-5, is NAGVIQTPRHKVTGKGQEATLWCEPISGHSAVFWYRQTIVQGLEFLTYFRNQAPIDDSGMPKERFSAQMPNQSHSTLKIQSTQPQDSAVYLCASSLAGSNQDTQYFGPGTRLLVL.

A note on this clone: Mouse germline and gene names are used. Coverage ceases 4 residues before the CDR3 finishes, and the germline J gene fills in the end. This chain connects TRBV13-1 to TRBJ2-7; 8 bases are shared with TRBD2. The CDR3 consists of 16 residues. The ends lost 4 bases at V and 0 bases at J; junction bases unmatched: 9. CDR1 and CDR2 (germline): NSHNY, SYGAGN. The covered CDR3 bases are TGTGCCAGCAGTCCTCTACAGGACTGGGTCTCCTAT. This encodes CASSPLQDWVSY. The whole CDR3 protein is CASSPLQDWVSYEQYF.

Only a few counts were recorded for this clone. Here the gene names and germline are mouse. The DNA ends 4 residues before the CDR3 does, and the rest of the CDR3 is filled in from the germline J gene. The chain joins TRBV13-3 to TRBJ2-3, with TRBD1 as a possible D gene (5 bases). The CDR3 loop spans 13 amino acids. Trimming removed 3 bases from V and 0 bases from J, with 5 bases in between. Germline V lookup: CDR1 NNHDY, CDR2 SYVADS. The CDR3 sequence: CASSAGSAETLYF. The sequenced part of the CDR3 DNA is TGTGCCAGCAGTGCAGGGAGTGCAGAA.

This clone was seen more than once but under ten times. The gene names here belong to mouse. Read sequence stops 4 residues before the CDR3 end, and the germline J gene provides the missing end. The rearrangement joins TRBV19 to TRBJ2-3, with 10 bases fitting TRBD1. With V trimmed by 4 bases and J by 4 bases, 6 bases remained unmatched. CDR3 length equals 15 residues. Germline V gives CDR1 FNHDT, CDR2 SITEND (reference sequence). The CDR3 bases that were read are TGTGCCAGCAGTCCGCCGGGACAGGGGACAGAA. This encodes CASSPPGQGTE. The entire CDR3 sequence reads CASSPPGQGTETLYF.

This clone occurred a few times. Here the gene names and germline are mouse. The CDR3 region is CTCSAGGTGGAYAEQFF. Partial CDR3 DNA: TGCACCTGCAGTGCAGGAGGGACTGGGGGGGCCTATGCT. This rearrangement joins TRBV1 to TRBJ2-1, with 14 bases fitting TRBD2. The read terminates 4 residues ahead of where the CDR3 ends, so the germline J gene completes it. Germline CDR1 is NSQYPW and CDR2 is LRSPGD (reference sequence). The V segment lost 1 base and the J segment 3 bases; nucleotides outside the gene matches: 2. The CDR3 extends over 17 amino acids.

With regard to this clone: The genes are named according to mouse. The read ends 4 residues shy of where the CDR3 ends; the end is completed using the germline J gene. The chain joins TRBV13-3 to TRBJ2-1; 7 bases map to TRBD1. The germline V gene encodes CDR1 NNHDY and CDR2 SYVADS. This CDR3 comprises 12 residues. V lost 9 bases to trimming and J lost 5 bases; unmatched junction nucleotides: 5. This chain's CDR3 is CATETGNAEQFF. CDR3 DNA, as far as it was read: TGTGCCACAGAGACAGGGAATGCT.

To note about this clone: Genes here carry mouse names. The read terminates 4 residues ahead of where the CDR3 ends, so the germline J gene completes it. The sample holds other DNA sequences that translate to the same CDR3. V is TRBV19 and J is TRBJ2-7; 10 bases are shared with TRBD2. Germline values: CDR1 FNHDT, CDR2 SITEND (reference sequence). This CDR3 has 14 amino acids. The sequenced CDR3 bases are TGTGCCAGCAGTATTCGGACTGGGGGATAT. It specifies CASSIRTGGY. The whole CDR3 region reads CASSIRTGGYEQYF.

As regards this clone: Mouse names are used for the genes. From the germline J gene comes the end of the CDR3, since the read stops 4 residues before it. Within the sample, other DNA sequences also encode this same CDR3. The rearrangement joins TRBV1 to TRBJ2-1, with D maybe TRBD1 (6 bases). Germline V gene data show CDR1 as NSQYPW and CDR2 as LRSPGD (reference sequence). The CDR3 totals 14 residues. Trimming cost V 2 bases and J 2 bases, with 7 bases left between them. The part of the CDR3 DNA that was read is TGCACCTGCAGTGCACGGACAGACTATGCT. Its protein product is CTCSARTDYA. The full CDR3 protein reads CTCSARTDYAEQFF.

This clone was detected many times. The gene names here belong to mouse. The read ends 4 residues shy of where the CDR3 ends; the end is completed using the germline J gene. This chain connects TRBV13-1 to TRBJ2-2; possible D gene TRBD1, 6 bases. CDR3 length: 14 residues. V gave up 1 base and J gave up 4 bases, with 8 bases separating them. Germline V lookup: CDR1 NSHNY, CDR2 SYGAGN. The CDR3 loop reads CASSDSRGTGQLYF. CDR3 DNA, as far as it was read: TGTGCCAGCAGTGATAGCAGGGGCACCGGG.

In regard to this clone: The genes are named according to mouse. The missing CDR3 end, 4 residues past where the read stops, is filled in from the germline J gene. This CDR3 is also generated by other DNA sequences in the sample. The chain employs TRBV1 and TRBJ2-7, with 7 positions matching TRBD2. Per germline, CDR1 NSQYPW and CDR2 LRSPGD (reference sequence). The length of the CDR3 is 13 residues. Partial CDR3 DNA: TGCACCTGCAGTGCAGAGGGGGGGTAT. This sequence encodes CTCSAEGGY. The whole CDR3 protein reads CTCSAEGGYEQYF.

Note on this clone: Gene names refer to mouse genes. The read gets to within 4 residues of the CDR3 end, and the germline J gene fills in the rest. The V call is TRBV17, the J call TRBJ2-4; 11 bases map to TRBD2. The CDR3 is 16 amino acids. Losses at the gene ends were 4 bases for V and 0 bases for J; bases not matched to a gene: 3. The germline V gene encodes CDR1 MNHDT and CDR2 YYDKIL. CDR3 amino acids: CASSTGTGGSQNTLYF. The CDR3 DNA, read in part, is TGTGCTAGCAGTACCGGGACTGGGGGTAGTCAAAAC.

This clone was counted many times. Gene names denote mouse genes. From the germline J gene comes the end of the CDR3, since the read stops 4 residues before it. The gene calls are TRBV1 and TRBJ2-1; D gene unclear. This CDR3 contains 11 residues. Per germline, CDR1 NSQYPW and CDR2 LRSPGD (reference sequence). V lost 8 bases to trimming and J lost 3 bases, with 5 bases between them. The CDR3 DNA, read in part, is TGCACCTGCTGGGTCTATGCT. This sequence encodes CTCWVYA. The complete CDR3 sequence is CTCWVYAEQFF.

This clone appeared many times. The gene symbols are mouse symbols. The sequenced fragment ends 4 residues before the CDR3 boundary, so the rest is inferred from the germline J gene. The chain is built from TRBV1 and TRBJ1-2; possibly TRBD1 for D (5 bases). Per the germline V gene, CDR1 is NSQYPW and CDR2 is LRSPGD (reference sequence). The CDR3 spans 14 residues. V lost 1 base and J lost 0, with 6 bases in between. CDR3 sequence reads: CTCSAGTPNSDYTF. CDR3 bases read: TGCACCTGCAGTGCAGGGACACCAAACTCC.

As to this clone: Gene names and germline match the mouse. Read coverage stops 4 residues before the CDR3 terminus; the germline J gene supplies the remainder. The chain has TRBV5 and TRBJ2-7, with D possibly being TRBD2 (6 bases). Trimming took off 1 base at V and 0 bases at J, with 10 bases between the two ends. The CDR3 is made up of 15 amino acids. Germline V gives CDR1 LGHNA, CDR2 YNLKQL (reference sequence). This CDR3 reads CASSQAGESSYEQYF. The sequenced part of the CDR3 DNA is TGTGCCAGCAGCCAAGCTGGGGAGAGCTCCTAT.

This clone has only a few counts. Gene names denote mouse genes. The read gets to within 3 residues of the CDR3 end, and the germline J gene fills in the rest. Other nucleotide sequences in the sample specify the same CDR3. The chain carries TRBV13-1 and TRBJ1-6, with 7 bases aligning to TRBD1. TRBJ1-6 is recorded as an ORF, its role being uncertain. Germline loops: CDR1 NSHNY, CDR2 SYGAGN. J was trimmed by 5 bases and V by 3 bases; bases with no gene match: 2. This CDR3 is built from 14 residues. The CDR3 sequence: CASSVGQNNSPLYF. Incomplete CDR3 DNA: TGTGCCAGCAGTGTGGGACAGAATAATTCGCCC.

This clone was seen more than once but under ten times. Gene names refer to mouse genes. The CDR3 extends 4 residues past the end of the read, so its final part is completed from the germline J gene. This chain links TRBV13-1 with TRBJ2-1; D is perhaps TRBD2 (7 bases). Germline V gene lookup returns CDR1 NSHNY and CDR2 SYGAGN. Trimming took 0 bases from V and 4 from J, leaving 14 bases between them. The CDR3 consists of 16 residues. The CDR3 loop reads CASSDARRGGYAEQFF. The CDR3 bases that were read are TGTGCCAGCAGTGATGCAAGGAGGGGGGGGTATGCT.